This T cell receptor (beta chain) was retrieved from a study of blood T cell repertoires in COVID-19. Study summary: Material from acute and convalescent COVID-19 was sourced from the United States, Italy and Spain. PBMCs, B-cell-depleted T cells, or T cells provided the cDNA or gDNA that made up the material.

Original methodology: Amplification from reference gene primers served as the basis for estimated nucleated cell counts. The method was immunoSEQ multiplex PCR; TCRdb's version includes in-frame clones alone and lacks a portion of them. Clone size and V and J calls were adopted from that table, with D and trimming inferred from the DNA. The repertoire includes about 160,000 clones, approximately 95% of them detected once, and roughly 2% sits in the top ten. Enrolled during active infection, Seattle patients were then followed longitudinally. The sample taken for sequencing was peripheral blood. The receptor's source is a woman aged 55-69 years with COVID-19, enrolled during active disease.

The CDR3 DNA reads as TGCGCCAGCAGCCCCACTATCGGGACGGGGGATGAGCAGTTCTTC. Its translation is CASSPTIGTGDEQFF. The V and J genes are TRBV5-1 and TRBJ2-1; a possible D gene is TRBD2 (6 bases). The CDR3 totals 15 residues. Germline V gene lookup returns CDR1 SGHRS and CDR2 YFSETQ. Trimming took 4 bases from V and 8 from J, leaving 19 bases between them.